A single T cell receptor (beta chain) is shown here with its context. As yet, its antigen is unknown. The sample is drawn from a study of cytomegalovirus exposure and HLA in healthy donors. The PCR made use of 60 Vbeta and 13 Jbeta primers. Measured with immunoSEQ multiplex PCR; TCRdb has only the in-frame clones, and not every one. The sample lists 100,000 to 120,000 clones, around 74% occurring once. Study-level results: A list of roughly 180 TCR beta chains associated with cytomegalovirus was given. It was shown in a later analysis that HLA-associated TCR beta chains were more clonally expanded than other, equally common chains.

The sequenced sample consisted of PBMCs. This clonotype was obtained from a middle-aged man in good health and CMV-seronegative.

This CDR3 is CAISEAWDRKSSYEQYF. CDR3 in DNA: TGTGCCATCAGTGAGGCCTGGGACAGGAAGAGCTCCTACGAGCAGTACTTC. The chain couples TRBV10-3 to TRBJ2-7, with 8 bases matching TRBD1. The CDR3 sequence is 17 residues long. V lost 2 bases to trimming and J lost 0 bases; unmatched junction nucleotides: 9. CDR1 is ENHRY and CDR2 is SYGVKD in the germline V gene.